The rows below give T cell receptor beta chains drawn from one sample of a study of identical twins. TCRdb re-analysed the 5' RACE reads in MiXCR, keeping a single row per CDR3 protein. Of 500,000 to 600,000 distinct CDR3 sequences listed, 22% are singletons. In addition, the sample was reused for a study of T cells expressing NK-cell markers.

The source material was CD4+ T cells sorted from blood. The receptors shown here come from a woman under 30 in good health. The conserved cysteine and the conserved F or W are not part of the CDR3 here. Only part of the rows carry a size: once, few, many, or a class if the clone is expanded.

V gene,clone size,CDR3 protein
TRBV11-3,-,ASSLGPSRSNEQF
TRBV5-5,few,ASTLPGGDEQY
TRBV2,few,ASSYLGGGTGELF
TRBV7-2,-,ASSGGFTEAF
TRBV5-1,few,ASSQDGQRGVLDTQY
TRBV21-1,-,ASGRRGTGPVYGYT
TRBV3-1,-,ASSPWGSQETQY
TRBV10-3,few,AISVEGGTEAF
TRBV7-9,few,ASSSREGSYEQY
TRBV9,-,ASSVGMSGGQGIVVEQY
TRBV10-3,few,AIVSGGDTEAF
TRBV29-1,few,SAEGSNEKLF
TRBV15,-,ATSRGKGGSYGYT
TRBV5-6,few,ASSLSLVNYGYT
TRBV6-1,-,ASIPPGFNTEAF
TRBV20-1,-,SAREDGTGANT
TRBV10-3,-,AISDQARDTEAF
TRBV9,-,ASSAGRRGSKLF
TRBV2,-,ASSRLAGEVSYNEQF
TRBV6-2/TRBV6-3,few,ASSYEGQGSGELF
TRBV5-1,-,ASAYVGTGEDEQY
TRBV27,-,ASSRQGIMNTEAF
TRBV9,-,ASSPHGQINQPQH